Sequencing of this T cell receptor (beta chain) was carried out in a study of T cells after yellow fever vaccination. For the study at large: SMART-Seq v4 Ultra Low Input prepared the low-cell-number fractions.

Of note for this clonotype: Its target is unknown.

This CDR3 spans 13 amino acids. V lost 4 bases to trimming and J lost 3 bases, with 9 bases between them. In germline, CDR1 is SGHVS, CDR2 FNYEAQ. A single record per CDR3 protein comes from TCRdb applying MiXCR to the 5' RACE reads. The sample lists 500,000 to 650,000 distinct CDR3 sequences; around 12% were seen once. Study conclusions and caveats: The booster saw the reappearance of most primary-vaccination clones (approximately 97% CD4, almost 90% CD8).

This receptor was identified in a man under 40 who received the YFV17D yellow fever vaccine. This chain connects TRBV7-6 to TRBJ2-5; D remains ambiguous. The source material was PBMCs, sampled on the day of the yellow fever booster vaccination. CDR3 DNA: TGTGCCAGCAGCTCCTACATGAAAGAGACCCAGTACTTC. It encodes CASSSYMKETQYF.